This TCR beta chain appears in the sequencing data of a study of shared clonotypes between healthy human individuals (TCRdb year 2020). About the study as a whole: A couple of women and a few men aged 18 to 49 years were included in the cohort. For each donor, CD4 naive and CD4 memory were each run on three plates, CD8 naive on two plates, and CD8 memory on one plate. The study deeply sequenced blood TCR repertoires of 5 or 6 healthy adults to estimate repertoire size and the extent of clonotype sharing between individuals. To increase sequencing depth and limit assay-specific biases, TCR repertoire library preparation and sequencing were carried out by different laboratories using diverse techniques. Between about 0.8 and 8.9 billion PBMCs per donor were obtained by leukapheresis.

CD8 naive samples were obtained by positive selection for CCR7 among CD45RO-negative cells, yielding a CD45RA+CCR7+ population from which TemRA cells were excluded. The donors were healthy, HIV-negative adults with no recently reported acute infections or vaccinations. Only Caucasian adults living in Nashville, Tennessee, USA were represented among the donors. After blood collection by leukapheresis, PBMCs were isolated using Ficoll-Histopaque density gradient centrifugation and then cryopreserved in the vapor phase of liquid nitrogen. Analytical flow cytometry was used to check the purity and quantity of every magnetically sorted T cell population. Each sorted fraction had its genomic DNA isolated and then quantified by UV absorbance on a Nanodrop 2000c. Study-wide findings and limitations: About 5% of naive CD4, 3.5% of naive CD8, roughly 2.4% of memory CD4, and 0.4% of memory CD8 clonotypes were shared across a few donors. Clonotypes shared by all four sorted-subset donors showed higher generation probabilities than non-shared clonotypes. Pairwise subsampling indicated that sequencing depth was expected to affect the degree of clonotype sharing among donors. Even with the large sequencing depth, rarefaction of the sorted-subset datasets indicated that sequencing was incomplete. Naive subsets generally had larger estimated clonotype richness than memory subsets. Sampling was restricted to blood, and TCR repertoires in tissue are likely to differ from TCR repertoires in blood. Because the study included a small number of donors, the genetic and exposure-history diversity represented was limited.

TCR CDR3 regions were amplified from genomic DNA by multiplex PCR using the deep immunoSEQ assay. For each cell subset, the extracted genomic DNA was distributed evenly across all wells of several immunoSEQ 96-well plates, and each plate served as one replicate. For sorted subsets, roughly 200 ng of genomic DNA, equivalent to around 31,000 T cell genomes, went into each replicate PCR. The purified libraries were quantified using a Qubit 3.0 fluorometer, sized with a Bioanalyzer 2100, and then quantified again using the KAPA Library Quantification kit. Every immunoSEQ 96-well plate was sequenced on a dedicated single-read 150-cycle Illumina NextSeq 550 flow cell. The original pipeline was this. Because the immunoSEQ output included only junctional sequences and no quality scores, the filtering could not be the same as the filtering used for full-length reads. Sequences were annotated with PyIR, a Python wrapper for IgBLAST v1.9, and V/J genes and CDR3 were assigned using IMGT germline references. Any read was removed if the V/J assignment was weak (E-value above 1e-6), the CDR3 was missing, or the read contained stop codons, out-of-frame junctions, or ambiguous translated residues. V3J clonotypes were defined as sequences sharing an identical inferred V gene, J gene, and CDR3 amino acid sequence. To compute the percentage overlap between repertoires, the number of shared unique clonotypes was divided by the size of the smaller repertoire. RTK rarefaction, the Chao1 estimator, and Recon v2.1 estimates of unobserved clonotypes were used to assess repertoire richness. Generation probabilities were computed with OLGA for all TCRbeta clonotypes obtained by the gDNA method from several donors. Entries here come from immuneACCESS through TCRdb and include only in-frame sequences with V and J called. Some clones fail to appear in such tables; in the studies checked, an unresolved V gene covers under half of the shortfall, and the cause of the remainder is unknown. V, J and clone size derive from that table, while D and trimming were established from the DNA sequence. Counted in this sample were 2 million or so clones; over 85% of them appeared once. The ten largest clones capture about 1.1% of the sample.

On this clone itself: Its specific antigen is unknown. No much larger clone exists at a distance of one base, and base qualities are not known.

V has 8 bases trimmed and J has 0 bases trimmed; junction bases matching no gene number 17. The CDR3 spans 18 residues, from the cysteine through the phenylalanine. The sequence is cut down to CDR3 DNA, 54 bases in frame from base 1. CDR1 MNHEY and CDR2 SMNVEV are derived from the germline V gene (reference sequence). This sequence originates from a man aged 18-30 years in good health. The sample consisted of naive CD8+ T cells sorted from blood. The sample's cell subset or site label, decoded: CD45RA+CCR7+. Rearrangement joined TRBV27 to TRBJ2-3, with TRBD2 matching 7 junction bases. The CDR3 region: CASGPKRDLQYSTDTQYF. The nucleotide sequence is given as TGTGCCAGCGGGCCGAAGCGGGACCTACAATACAGCACAGATACGCAGTATTTT.